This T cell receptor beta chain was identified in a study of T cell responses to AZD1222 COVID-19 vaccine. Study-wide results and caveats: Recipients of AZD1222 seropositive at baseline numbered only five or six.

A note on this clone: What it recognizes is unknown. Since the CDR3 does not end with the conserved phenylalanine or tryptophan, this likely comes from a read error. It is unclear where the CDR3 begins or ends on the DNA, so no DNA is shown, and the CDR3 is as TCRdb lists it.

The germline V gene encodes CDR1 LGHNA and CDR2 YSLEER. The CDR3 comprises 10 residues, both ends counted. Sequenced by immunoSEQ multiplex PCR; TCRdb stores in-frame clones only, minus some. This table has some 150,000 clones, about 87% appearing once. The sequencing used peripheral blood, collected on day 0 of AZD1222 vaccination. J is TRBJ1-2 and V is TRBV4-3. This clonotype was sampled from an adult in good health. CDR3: CASSQDCRGT.